This entry concerns a single T cell receptor (beta chain). This sample is drawn from a study of blood T cell repertoires in COVID-19. The CDR3 length is 14 residues. The germline CDR1 and CDR2 sequences are ENHRY and SYGVKD. Trimming removed 6 bases from V and 5 bases from J; junction bases left unmatched: 8. Authors' methods: Nucleated cell counts were estimated from reference gene primer amplification. The method was immunoSEQ multiplex PCR; TCRdb's version includes in-frame clones alone and lacks a portion of them. The V and J calls and clone size are taken from that table; D and trimming were inferred from the DNA. The sample lists approximately 210,000 clones; roughly 85% were seen once.

The chain employs TRBV10-3 and TRBJ1-1; 8 nucleotides align to TRBD1. The clonotype comes from a man aged 30 to 39 who had recovered from COVID-19. The sequencing sample was made of peripheral blood. CDR3 loop: CAISPDRGGTEAFF. CDR3 bases: TGTGCCATCAGCCCCGACAGGGGTGGGACTGAAGCTTTCTTT.